This TCR beta chain was identified during a study of T cell responses to AZD1222 COVID-19 vaccine (dated by TCRdb to about 2021). As for the study more broadly: AZD1222 recipients with second doses at about 4 weeks or about 12 weeks were pooled, because spike-specific TCR depth and breadth did not differ between schedules. TCR sequencing was performed for about 250 trial participants, of whom about 200 were given two doses of AZD1222 and approximately 25 were given two doses of MenACWY control vaccine. Trial participants were enrolled by age into 18-55, 56-69 and 70-plus year subgroups, with around 140, 26 and 57 TCR-sequenced participants respectively. What the authors observed across the whole study: After two AZD1222 doses, both the breadth and the depth of spike-specific TCRs were significantly higher than at day 0 and than in MenACWY recipients. Only five or six AZD1222 recipients were SARS-CoV-2 seropositive at baseline, limiting conclusions about previously exposed vaccinees. Because no day 14 peak-response samples were available, the repertoires could be characterized only after the peak T cell response. The 56-69-year group was small, and its depth increase did not reach significance, likely because of low power. Participants were mostly white British and included more females than males, and it was suggested by the authors that clonal diversity may have been underestimated. Vaccine-associated CD4 TCRs spanned the whole spike protein, with dominant responses in regions 160-218 and 743-854. Reportedly, close to half of the unique spike-specific TCRs recognized epitopes lying outside the regions that are mutated in the B.1.351 and B.1.1.7 variants.

Interpreted using the paper, the time point label stands for: baseline before first vaccination. Vaccinee samples came from UK trials COV001 and COV002, including a single-blind randomized controlled phase 2/3 trial of AZD1222 (ChAdOx1 nCoV-19) in healthy adults. For TCRbeta chain sequencing, PBMC samples were collected from trial participants at day 0 and at day 28 after the second dose. A remark on this clone: Which antigen it targets is not known. No base qualities exist here, and no much larger clone lies one base off it.

V sheds 9 bases and J sheds 0 bases, leaving 11 bases between their ends. From the cysteine up to the phenylalanine, the CDR3 has a length of 13 residues. The entry retains the CDR3 DNA only, 39 bases that are in frame from base 1. CDR1 and CDR2 are read off the germline V gene (reference sequence) as LNHDA and SQIVND. The CDR3 regions of human TCRbeta chains were subjected to immunosequencing. In the source study's methods: TCRs in the repertoires were compared against a reference library of SARS-CoV-2-specific TCRs that had been generated with the MIRA antigen-specificity platform. Breadth was defined as the fraction of unique TCRs that were SARS-CoV-2-associated, and depth was defined as the fraction of total T cells that were SARS-CoV-2-associated. Using the MIRA data, each spike-specific TCR was mapped to the spike region that the TCR reacts to and placed in a CD4 or CD8 class. Log10-transformed breadth and depth values were compared by one-way ANOVA with Sidak's multiple comparisons tests. TCRdb re-hosts the immuneACCESS table, in-frame sequences only. Its copies lack some clones; in the studies checked, an unresolved V gene accounts for under half of them, and the cause for the rest is not known. Clone size and the V and J calls come from that table; the DNA yielded D and trimming. For this sample the table gives approximately 92,000 clones, of which approximately 91% were detected only once. The biggest ten clones account for about a fifth of the sample.

This sequence was found in an adult in good health. The sequencing here drew on peripheral blood, taken on day 0 of AZD1222 vaccination. In this chain, TRBV19 is recombined with TRBJ2-5; the D gene remains uncertain. Here the CDR3 is given as CASLGQNQETQYF. The nucleotide sequence reads TGTGCCAGCTTAGGGCAGAACCAAGAGACCCAGTACTTC.